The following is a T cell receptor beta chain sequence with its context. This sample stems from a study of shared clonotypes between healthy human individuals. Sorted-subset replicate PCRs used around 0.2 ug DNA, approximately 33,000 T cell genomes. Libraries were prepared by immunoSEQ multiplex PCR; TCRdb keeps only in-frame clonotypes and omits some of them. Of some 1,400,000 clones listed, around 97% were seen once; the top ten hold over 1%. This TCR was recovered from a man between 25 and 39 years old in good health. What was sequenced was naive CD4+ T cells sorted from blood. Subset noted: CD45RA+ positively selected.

CDR3 residues: CASGLTETDRGTWTDTQYF. CDR3 DNA: TGTGCTAGTGGTTTGACAGAAACGGACAGGGGGACGTGGACAGATACGCAGTATTTT. The chain carries TRBV12-5 and TRBJ2-3; TRBD1 matches at 10 bases. Germline CDR1 LGHNT, CDR2 FRNRAP. J was trimmed by 3 bases and V by 2 bases; bases with no gene match: 14. The length of the CDR3 is 19 residues. Together with reference TRBV12-5 and TRBJ2-3, the CDR3 gives the full variable domain: DARVTQTPRHKVTEMGQEVTMRCQPILGHNTVFWYRQTMMQGLELLAYFRNRAPLDDSGMPKDRFSAEMPDATLATLKIQPSEPRDSAVYFCASGLTETDRGTWTDTQYFGPGTRLTVL.